The sample holds a few counts of the clone carrying this T cell receptor (beta chain). A much bigger clone sits one base away, suggesting this may be a read error. V was shortened by 4 bases and J by 0 bases, with 13 bases between the two germline ends. The germline V gene has CDR1 LGHDT and CDR2 YNNKEL (reference sequence). CDR3 length equals 15 residues. These data belong to a study of T cells in Graves' hyperthyroidism and ophthalmopathy. The CDR3 regions of TCR beta were amplified from RNA transcripts. HTBI primers were the set used in a first-round RT-PCR of the TCR CDR3. TCRdb fed the multiplex PCR reads into MiXCR, producing one record per CDR3 protein. The data hold approximately 640,000 distinct CDR3 sequences, with 15% to 20% observed a single time.

The sample consisted of blood. The V call is TRBV3-1, the J call TRBJ2-7, with D uncertain. This receptor was taken from a woman younger than 45 with Graves' hyperthyroidism. The DNA for the CDR3 is TGTGCCAGCAGCCGACGAACCCTGAGCTCCTACGAGCAGTACTTC. This codes for CASSRRTLSSYEQYF.